Shown below are 10 T cell receptor beta chains from a single sample sequenced in a study of T cells expressing NK-cell markers. One entry per CDR3 protein, without DNA, is what TCRdb gives after re-calling the 5' RACE reads. The specimen's table records 150,000 to 180,000 distinct CDR3 sequences. The specimen was blood T cells: a sorted CD56 or NKG2C T cell subset, CD4+ or CD8+ T cells, or bulk PBMC T cells (not recorded which). The source is a woman in her forties or fifties in good health.

The chain uses TRBV7-9 and TRBJ1-1. The CDR3 totals 12 residues. Looked up from germline, CDR1 is SEHNR and CDR2 is FQNEAQ (reference sequence). The CDR3 sequence is CASSPEGSEAFF.

The chain links TRBV4-1 to TRBJ1-1; the TCRdb call, TRBD1, lacks DNA for checking. This CDR3 is built from 13 residues. Germline CDR1 and CDR2: MGHRA and YSYEKL. The CDR3 loop reads CASSQEGTGVAFF.

This chain joins TRBV15 and TRBJ1-5; TCRdb indicates TRBD1, and absent DNA this call remains unverified. The germline CDR1 and CDR2 sequences are LNHNV and YYDKDF (reference sequence). This CDR3 is 16 amino acids long. This CDR3 reads CATSPRGSYSNQPQHF.

This rearrangement joins TRBV6-5 to TRBJ2-1. This CDR3 has 14 residues. Germline V gives CDR1 MNHEY, CDR2 SVGAGI. This chain's CDR3 is CASSRTQSIDEQFF.

The chain links TRBV7-3 to TRBJ2-3; TCRdb gives TRBD2 as the D gene, but with no DNA this cannot be confirmed. Germline V gene data show CDR1 as SGHTA and CDR2 as FQGTGA. This CDR3 has 14 amino acids. CDR3 sequence: CASSDSGRGDTQYF.

The chain joins TRBV6-1 to TRBJ2-1. The CDR3 consists of 12 residues. The V gene's germline CDR1 is MNHNS and CDR2 SASEGT. CDR3 region: CASSERLPEQFF.

The chain couples TRBV5-1 to TRBJ2-7; as DNA is missing, the TRBD1 call by TCRdb cannot be tested. The length of the CDR3 is 15 residues. Germline V gene sequence: CDR1 SGHRS, CDR2 YFSETQ. The CDR3: CASSLGAGDTYEQYF.

The chain links TRBV7-6 to TRBJ1-1; no DNA is available, so the TRBD1 call from TCRdb remains unchecked. Per the germline V gene, CDR1 is SGHVS and CDR2 is FNYEAQ. The CDR3 is 15 residues long. CDR3 region: CASSSSTGVNTEAFF.

V is TRBV29-1 and J is TRBJ2-2; no DNA is available, so the TRBD1 call from TCRdb remains unchecked. The CDR3 covers 16 residues. The V gene's germline CDR1 is SQVTM and CDR2 ANQGSEA. The chain's CDR3 is CSVEDRGGANTGELFF.

The chain recombines TRBV14 with TRBJ1-2; the D call from TCRdb, TRBD1, cannot be confirmed without DNA. The CDR3 sequence is 14 residues long. Germline V lookup: CDR1 SGHDN, CDR2 FVKESK. The CDR3 sequence: CASSLQGFDYGYTF.